What follows are 2 T cell receptor beta chains derived from one specimen sequenced in a study of Graves' ophthalmopathy and Graves' hyperthyroidism. Amplification from RNA transcripts yielded the TCR beta CDR3 regions. Following a first-round RT-PCR that used HTBI primers, a second-round multiplex PCR was carried out. TCRdb reanalysed the multiplex PCR reads using MiXCR and keeps one entry per CDR3 protein. The sample records hundreds of thousands of distinct CDR3 sequences, 22% being singletons. Sequencing used peripheral blood. The receptors derive from a woman between 18 and 29 years old with stable Graves' hyperthyroidism. Some clones in this sample may be carry-over from other donors' samples.

This clonotype was seen once. This CDR3 reads CASSSVERRTETQYF. The CDR3 region has the DNA TGTGCCAGCAGTTCAGTAGAGAGGAGGACAGAGACCCAGTACTTC. The chain couples TRBV11-2 to TRBJ2-5, with TRBD2 as a possible D gene (5 bases). CDR3 length: 15 residues. Trimming pared 6 bases from V and 4 bases from J, leaving 18 bases between. Per germline, CDR1 SGHAT and CDR2 FQNNGV.

This clonotype was counted ten times or more. This chain links TRBV28 with TRBJ1-5, with a possible D match to TRBD1 (5 bases). With 8 bases removed from V and 3 bases from J, the gap between germline ends came to 14 bases. Germline V gene lookup returns CDR1 MDHEN and CDR2 SYDVKM. The CDR3 extends over 14 amino acids. CDR3 sequence (DNA): TGTGCCAGCGGGGGGGTAGTAGACAATCAGCCCCAGCATTTT. Its translation: CASGGVVDNQPQHF.